This T cell receptor (beta chain) was sequenced in a study of blood T cell repertoires in COVID-19. Study background: Samples taken during acute and convalescent COVID-19 were collected in the United States, Italy and Spain. In each case, the material was cDNA or gDNA derived from T cells, B-cell-depleted T cells, or PBMCs.

Germline-derived CDR1 and CDR2 are SQVTM and ANQGSEA. V gave up 4 bases and J gave up 2 bases, with 9 bases separating them. This CDR3 is 12 amino acids long. In the study's own analysis: Estimates of nucleated cell counts were drawn from the amplification of reference gene primers. Clones were sequenced by immunoSEQ multiplex PCR, and TCRdb holds only the in-frame ones, with some missing. That table supplies the V and J calls and clone size; D and trimming were determined from the DNA. The sample has 100,000 to 120,000 clones, about nine tenths seen once; the top ten hold about 2.2%. The source is a human donor in a cohort sampled during active COVID-19. The chain couples TRBV29-1 to TRBJ2-7; perhaps TRBD1 as D (5 bases). Input material: peripheral blood. The CDR3 nucleotides are TGCAGCGTTGCAGGGCCCCCCTACGAGCAGTACTTC. Its protein is CSVAGPPYEQYF.